These 16 T cell receptor beta chains originate from one sample sequenced in a study of OX40 agonist ivuxolimab in advanced cancers. Clones were sequenced by immunoSEQ multiplex PCR, and TCRdb holds only the in-frame ones, with some missing. The data show about 120,000 clones, over 85% seen once. The input for sequencing was CD4+ or CD8+ T cells sorted from blood, taken in a trial of the OX40 agonist ivuxolimab. The receptor set was obtained from an adult with an advanced solid tumor such as melanoma, head and neck, liver or kidney cancer.

This chain joins TRBV5-4 and TRBJ2-1; a weak D match, TRBD1 (7 bases). CDR1 SGHNT and CDR2 YYREEE come from the germline V gene (reference sequence). Trimming shortened V by 4 bases and J by 1 base, and 12 bases separated the two germline ends. The CDR3 sequence is 15 residues long. The CDR3 DNA reads TGTGCCAGCAGCCGCGGGACAGCTTCCTACAATGAGCAGTTCTTC. Amino acids: CASSRGTASYNEQFF.

The chain links TRBV4-3 to TRBJ2-3; D is uncertain. Germline CDR1 reads LGHNA; CDR2 reads YSLEER. Trimming removed 0 bases from V and 3 bases from J, with 10 bases in between. This CDR3 is built from 15 residues. The CDR3 coding sequence is TGCGCCAGCAGCCAAGAGAGAGGCAGGACAGATACGCAGTATTTT. Residues: CASSQERGRTDTQYF.

V is TRBV9 and J is TRBJ1-4; D gene ambiguous. The CDR3 has 16 amino acids. The germline V gene encodes CDR1 SGDLS and CDR2 YYNGEE. V lost 2 bases to trimming and J lost 0 bases, with 11 bases between them. CDR3 DNA: TGTGCCAGCAGCGTTAACCCCACAACAACTAATGAAAAACTGTTTTTT. It encodes CASSVNPTTTNEKLFF.

The gene calls are TRBV5-1 and TRBJ2-1; the D gene could be TRBD1 or TRBD2 (5 bases each). The CDR3 covers 15 residues. Germline V gives CDR1 SGHRS, CDR2 YFSETQ. V dropped 0 bases and J dropped 2 bases, with 9 bases sitting between them. The DNA of the CDR3 is TGCGCCAGCAGCTTGGGGTCGGGGCCCTACAATGAGCAGTTCTTC. Protein sequence: CASSLGSGPYNEQFF.

V gene TRBV29-1 combines with J gene TRBJ1-1, with D unresolved. This CDR3 contains 13 residues. Germline-derived CDR1 and CDR2 are SQVTM and ANQGSEA. Trimming pared 3 bases from V and 3 bases from J, leaving 11 bases between. The CDR3 is CSVDGWRYTEAFF. The CDR3 DNA is TGCAGCGTTGACGGTTGGCGATACACTGAAGCTTTCTTT.

The rearrangement links TRBV2 to TRBJ2-4, with D unclear. The germline CDR1 and CDR2 sequences are SNHLY and FYNNEI. The germline V and J ends were trimmed by 5 bases and 6 bases, with 8 bases remaining between them. The CDR3 totals 12 residues. CDR3 sequence: CASSSGPNIQYF. The DNA of the CDR3 is TGTGCCAGCAGTTCCGGGCCAAACATTCAGTACTTC.

The chain couples TRBV11-2 to TRBJ2-7; D is undetermined. The CDR3 is 13 residues long. Between the trimmed V and J ends, which lost 0 bases and 2 bases, there was a span of 5 bases. CDR1 is SGHAT and CDR2 is FQNNGV in the germline V gene. The CDR3 region is CASSLDQTYEQYF. For the CDR3, the DNA is TGTGCCAGCAGCTTAGATCAGACCTACGAGCAGTACTTC. Combining the CDR3 with reference TRBV11-2 and TRBJ2-7 gives the whole variable domain EAGVAQSPRYKIIEKRQSVAFWCNPISGHATLYWYQQILGQGPKLLIQFQNNGVVDDSQLPKDRFSAERLKGVDSTLKIQPAKLEDSAVYLCASSLDQTYEQYFGPGTRLTVT.

The J gene is TRBJ2-2, the V gene TRBV5-1; D remains ambiguous. This CDR3 comprises 15 residues. The germline gives CDR1 SGHRS, CDR2 YFSETQ. The V gene lost 4 bases and the J gene lost 4 bases, with 14 bases spanning the gap. CDR3: CASSVGIETTGELFF. CDR3 coding DNA: TGCGCCAGCAGCGTTGGGATAGAGACCACCGGGGAGCTGTTTTTT.

This chain links TRBV6-6 with TRBJ1-1, with 9 positions matching TRBD1. The germline V gene encodes CDR1 MNHNY and CDR2 SVGAGI (reference sequence). The junction had 4 bases not matched to a gene; V was cut back by 4 bases and J by 1 base. The CDR3 spans 15 residues. CDR3 nucleotides: TGTGCCAGCAGTTCGCCGGGACAGGGGAACACTGAAGCTTTCTTT. It yields the protein CASSSPGQGNTEAFF.

The genes are TRBV9 and TRBJ2-1, with D possibly TRBD2 on 6 matching bases. The V gene's germline CDR1 is SGDLS and CDR2 YYNGEE. Trimming cost V 4 bases and J 8 bases, with 16 bases left between them. The CDR3 extends over 14 amino acids. The CDR3 region has the DNA TGTGCCAGCAGCTCCCGGGGAGGCCCCGATGAGCAGTTCTTC. Encoded protein: CASSSRGGPDEQFF.

This clone came up a few times. The genes are TRBV19 and TRBJ2-7; D is perhaps TRBD1 (5 bases). The CDR3 has 14 residues. Trimming shortened V by 3 bases and J by 0 bases, and 9 bases separated the two germline ends. From germline, CDR1 is LNHDA and CDR2 SQIVND (reference sequence). As DNA, the CDR3 is TGTGCCAGTAGTATGACAGCCGACTCCTACGAGCAGTACTTC. Translated: CASSMTADSYEQYF.

The genes are TRBV7-9 and TRBJ1-2, with TRBD1 as a possible D gene (5 bases). CDR1 is SEHNR and CDR2 is FQNEAQ in the germline V gene (reference sequence). V was clipped by 4 bases and J by 4 bases, with 10 bases between them. The CDR3 runs to 13 residues. This CDR3 is CASSSTAFYGYTF. CDR3 nucleotide sequence: TGTGCCAGCAGCTCGACAGCTTTCTATGGCTACACCTTC.

The V gene is TRBV27, the J gene TRBJ1-3; 7 bases are a match to TRBD1. Per the germline V gene, CDR1 is MNHEY and CDR2 is SMNVEV (reference sequence). The CDR3 has 15 residues. V lost 5 bases, J lost 1 base, and 5 bases stayed unmatched. The CDR3 nucleotides are TGTGCCAGCAGTAGGGGGACAGATTCTGGAAACACCATATATTTT. Encoded protein: CASSRGTDSGNTIYF.

CDR3 sequence: CASSQAGEQGGTYNEQFF. The CDR3 coding sequence is TGTGCCAGCAGCCAAGCAGGAGAACAGGGCGGGACCTACAATGAGCAGTTCTTC. The V gene is TRBV4-2, the J gene TRBJ2-1; D may correspond to TRBD1 or TRBD2 (6 bases each). The germline CDR1 and CDR2 sequences are LGHNA and YNFKEQ. This CDR3 region has 18 residues. The germline V and J ends were trimmed by 1 base and 2 bases, with 18 bases remaining between them.

The chain links TRBV25-1 to TRBJ1-2, with D maybe TRBD1 (5 bases). Per germline, CDR1 MGHDK and CDR2 SYGVNS. V lost 3 bases, J lost 8 bases, and 16 bases lay in between. The CDR3 has 14 amino acids. DNA of the CDR3: TGTGCCAGCAGTGAGTCGGCAGGGATGGACGGCTACACCTTC. Amino acids: CASSESAGMDGYTF.

This clone came up once. The V gene is TRBV11-1, the J gene TRBJ2-7; no definite D call. The length of the CDR3 is 15 residues. V shed 7 bases and J shed 4 bases, with 20 bases lying between them. Germline V gene sequence: CDR1 SGHAT, CDR2 FQDESV (reference sequence). CDR3 coding DNA: TGTGCCAGCACTGCGCAGAGTCAGACCCCTTACGAGCAGTACTTC. As protein: CASTAQSQTPYEQYF.